These 23 T cell receptor beta chains were sequenced from one sample in a study of tissue T cells after allogeneic stem cell transplantation. TCRdb's table, derived via immunoSEQ multiplex PCR, lists solely in-frame clones and lacks some. The table lists under 50,000 clones, more than 90% of them singletons. The material was blood, obtained before transplantation. These receptors originate from a woman between 35 and 75 years old who later had graft-versus-host disease after an allogeneic stem cell transplant.

The V gene is TRBV27, the J gene TRBJ1-4; D may be TRBD1 (5 bases). Germline CDR1 reads MNHEY; CDR2 reads SMNVEV (reference sequence). Trimming shortened V by 7 bases and J by 2 bases, and 8 bases separated the two germline ends. The CDR3 extends over 13 amino acids. CDR3: CASKRGTNEKLFF. CDR3 nucleotides: TGTGCCAGCAAGCGGGGGACTAATGAAAAACTGTTTTTT. The complete variable domain, with remaining parts taken from reference TRBV27 and TRBJ1-4, reads EAQVTQNPRYLITVTGKKLTVTCSQNMNHEYMSWYRQDPGLGLRQIYYSMNVEVTDKGDVPEGYKVSRKEKRNFPLILESPSPNQTSLYFCASKRGTNEKLFFGSGTQLSVL.

The V and J genes are TRBV28 and TRBJ1-5, with D uncertain. Germline V gene data show CDR1 as MDHEN and CDR2 as SYDVKM. V lost 3 bases and J 0 bases, leaving 12 bases between the germline ends. This CDR3 is built from 16 residues. CDR3 sequence reads: CASSFSGFYSNQPQHF. CDR3 DNA: TGTGCCAGCAGTTTTTCAGGTTTTTATAGCAATCAGCCCCAGCATTTT.

This chain joins TRBV7-2 and TRBJ1-3, with D maybe TRBD1 (5 bases). Trimming took off 5 bases at V and 0 bases at J, with 17 bases between the two ends. The CDR3 contains 17 residues. The germline V gene encodes CDR1 SGHTA and CDR2 FQGNSA. CDR3 sequence (DNA): TGTGCCAGCAGCCCAGTCCCCGGGGGTATCTCTGGAAACACCATATATTTT. Translated: CASSPVPGGISGNTIYF.

The chain carries TRBV9 and TRBJ2-7; 7 bases fit TRBD2. The germline gives CDR1 SGDLS, CDR2 YYNGEE. This CDR3 region has 14 residues. Unmatched junction bases numbered 6, after V lost 2 bases and J lost 4 bases. The CDR3 DNA sequence: TGTGCCAGCAGCGTTCTAGCGGAGACATACGAGCAGTACTTC. It encodes CASSVLAETYEQYF.

V gene TRBV5-1 combines with J gene TRBJ2-5; D remains unclear. V was shortened by 2 bases and J by 5 bases, with 10 bases between the two germline ends. CDR1 is SGHRS, CDR2 YFSETQ, per germline. This CDR3 contains 13 residues. The CDR3: CASSFAQRETQYF. DNA of the CDR3: TGCGCCAGCAGCTTTGCCCAACGGGAGACCCAGTACTTC.

In DNA form, the CDR3 reads TGTGCCAGCAGCCCCCGGACAGGAACGGGGCCCCAGCATTTT. This encodes CASSPRTGTGPQHF. The chain combines TRBV9 with TRBJ1-5, with 7 bases that match TRBD1. This CDR3 is 14 amino acids long. The junction had 10 bases not matched to a gene; V was cut back by 4 bases and J by 9 bases. CDR1 and CDR2 from the germline V gene are SGDLS and YYNGEE.

A single count supports this clone. This sequence joins TRBV27 and TRBJ1-2, with D maybe TRBD1 (5 bases). This CDR3 comprises 14 residues. V lost 7 bases, J lost 4 bases, and 16 bases lay in between. In germline, CDR1 is MNHEY, CDR2 SMNVEV (reference sequence). The CDR3 spells CASKTAGYPYGYTF. CDR3 nucleotide sequence: TGTGCCAGCAAGACTGCAGGGTACCCCTATGGCTACACCTTC.

This chain links TRBV28 with TRBJ1-6; the match to TRBD1 covers 7 bases. The CDR3 sequence is 14 residues long. Germline V gene data show CDR1 as MDHEN and CDR2 as SYDVKM. V trimming: 6 bases; J trimming: 7 bases; junction bases outside the gene matches: 6. The CDR3 nucleotides read TGTGCCAGCAGACTTGACAGGGTCAATTCACCCCTCCACTTT. Translation: CASRLDRVNSPLHF. Filled out from reference TRBV28 and TRBJ1-6, the complete variable domain reads DVKVTQSSRYLVKRTGEKVFLECVQDMDHENMFWYRQDPGLGLRLIYFSYDVKMKEKGDIPEGYSVSREKKERFSLILESASTNQTSMYLCASRLDRVNSPLHFGNGTRLTVT.

This chain joins TRBV4-3 and TRBJ1-2, with D possibly TRBD1 on 5 matching bases. The CDR3 sequence is 13 residues long. Germline-derived CDR1 and CDR2 are LGHNA and YSLEER. V lost 3 bases and J lost 4, with 9 bases in between. CDR3 nucleotides: TGCGCCAGCAGCCAGGGAGGGACCTATGGCTACACCTTC. Translation gives CASSQGGTYGYTF.

The chain combines TRBV2 with TRBJ2-3; a possible D gene is TRBD1 (5 bases). Trimming pared 4 bases from V and 2 bases from J, leaving 10 bases between. CDR1 and CDR2 from the germline V gene are SNHLY and FYNNEI. The CDR3 is 14 residues long. The CDR3 DNA reads TGTGCCAGCAGTGTGGTGACAGCCACAGATACGCAGTATTTT. Translating gives CASSVVTATDTQYF. Drawing the rest from reference TRBV2 and TRBJ2-3, the complete variable domain is EPEVTQTPSHQVTQMGQEVILRCVPISNHLYFYWYRQILGQKVEFLVSFYNNEISEKSEIFDDQFSVERPDGSNFTLKIRSTKLEDSAMYFCASSVVTATDTQYFGPGTRLTVL.

This clone has just a few counts. V gene TRBV6-5 combines with J gene TRBJ2-3; 10 nucleotides match TRBD2. This CDR3 spans 14 amino acids. Germline V CDR1 and CDR2: MNHEY, SVGAGI. V lost 7 bases, J lost 3 bases, and 4 bases stayed unmatched. As DNA, the CDR3 is TGTGCCAGCAAACCGGGACTAGCGACAGATACGCAGTATTTT. Translation: CASKPGLATDTQYF.

This clone showed up just once. J is TRBJ2-7 and V is TRBV12-5; tentatively, D is TRBD2 (6 bases). The germline V and J ends were trimmed by 4 bases and 0 bases, with 16 bases remaining between them. The germline V gene has CDR1 LGHNT and CDR2 FRNRAP. The CDR3 contains 16 residues. CDR3 sequence (DNA): TGTGCTAGTGGTTGGGAACCGGGACTGGACTCCTACGAGCAGTACTTC. It translates to CASGWEPGLDSYEQYF.

The chain links TRBV7-2 to TRBJ2-6, with TRBD1 as a possible D gene (6 bases). The CDR3 covers 16 residues. The germline V gene has CDR1 SGHTA and CDR2 FQGNSA. Trimming took off 5 bases at V and 2 bases at J, with 13 bases between the two ends. Here the CDR3 DNA reads TGTGCCAGCAGCGGGGGTACAGGGACTGGGGCCAACGTCCTGACTTTC. Protein: CASSGGTGTGANVLTF.

The rearrangement uses TRBV5-4 and TRBJ2-7; 14 bases map to TRBD2. V dropped 4 bases and J dropped 7; count of bases not matched to a gene: 7. This CDR3 region has 15 residues. Germline V CDR1 and CDR2: SGHNT, YYREEE (reference sequence). Here the CDR3 DNA reads TGTGCCAGCAGCACGGGACTAGCGGGAGCGTATGAGCAGTACTTC. Amino acids: CASSTGLAGAYEQYF.

The chain joins TRBV24-1 to TRBJ2-7, with 7 bases that match TRBD2. Germline V gene sequence: CDR1 KGHDR, CDR2 SFDVKD. The CDR3 is made up of 15 amino acids. Trimming at V came to 3 bases and at J to 4 bases, leaving 8 bases not matched to a gene. CDR3 sequence reads: CATSDGAGAPYEQYF. The CDR3 region has the DNA TGTGCCACCAGTGATGGTGCGGGAGCTCCATACGAGCAGTACTTC.

The V and J genes are TRBV19 and TRBJ1-3; 8 nucleotides align to TRBD1. Germline V CDR1 and CDR2: LNHDA, SQIVND (reference sequence). The length of the CDR3 is 19 residues. V gave up 5 bases and J gave up 0 bases; unmatched junction bases: 15. Here the CDR3 DNA reads TGTGCCAGTAGTGTCCCGGGACAGGATTGGCTAGACTCTGGAAACACCATATATTTT. It specifies CASSVPGQDWLDSGNTIYF.

This chain connects TRBV7-9 to TRBJ2-1; tentative D call: TRBD1 (6 bases). The CDR3 covers 16 residues. Between the trimmed V and J ends, which lost 6 bases and 7 bases, there was a span of 22 bases. Germline loops: CDR1 SEHNR, CDR2 FQNEAQ (reference sequence). The CDR3, as DNA: TGTGCCAGCAGACAAGGGGGACACCTTGTTGGGAATGAGCAGTTCTTC. Protein sequence: CASRQGGHLVGNEQFF.

The rearrangement joins TRBV7-9 to TRBJ1-1, with D possibly matching TRBD1 (6 bases). This CDR3 comprises 14 residues. Germline CDR1 and CDR2: SEHNR and FQNEAQ (reference sequence). Trimming stripped 10 bases from V and 1 base from J, with 16 bases between. CDR3 protein: CAIAHGTPNTEAFF. The CDR3 DNA sequence: TGTGCCATCGCACATGGGACACCGAACACTGAAGCTTTCTTT.

This chain uses TRBV29-1 with TRBJ2-2; 14 bases line up with TRBD2. Trimming cost V 5 bases and J 3 bases; bases outside gene matches: 5. Germline V gene sequence: CDR1 SQVTM, CDR2 ANQGSEA. The CDR3 consists of 16 residues. CDR3 in DNA: TGCAGCGTTCAAGGGACTAGCGGGAGTGACACCGGGGAGCTGTTTTTT. The encoded protein is CSVQGTSGSDTGELFF.

This clone was detected only once. The genes are TRBV7-2 and TRBJ2-4; 9 bases are shared with TRBD1. CDR1 is SGHTA, CDR2 FQGNSA, per germline. V shed 4 bases and J 9 bases; nucleotides not matched to a gene: 10. The CDR3 sequence is 15 residues long. In nucleotides, the CDR3 is TGTGCCAGCAGCTCTAGGGGACAGGGATTTGGCATTCAGTACTTC. Encoded protein: CASSSRGQGFGIQYF.

The chain carries TRBV10-3 and TRBJ2-7, with 8 bases that match TRBD1. Unmatched junction bases numbered 8, after V lost 6 bases and J lost 4 bases. The CDR3 has 14 amino acids. CDR1 and CDR2 from the germline V gene are ENHRY and SYGVKD. The CDR3 loop is CAISETGAGYEQYF. In DNA form, the CDR3 reads TGTGCCATCAGCGAGACAGGGGCGGGATACGAGCAGTACTTC.

The rearrangement joins TRBV6-1 to TRBJ2-1, with 9 nucleotides matching TRBD1. The V and J ends lost 3 bases and 9 bases, in that order; junction bases with no gene match: 9. Per germline, CDR1 MNHNS and CDR2 SASEGT. There are 15 residues in the CDR3. This CDR3 reads CASSETWTGVAEQFF. The CDR3 bases are TGTGCCAGCAGTGAGACATGGACAGGGGTTGCTGAGCAGTTCTTC.

V gene TRBV12-3 or TRBV12-4 combines with J gene TRBJ2-1; D possibly corresponds to TRBD2 (6 bases). The V end was cut by 8 bases, the J end by 6 bases, with 14 bases between. This CDR3 is 13 amino acids long. The CDR3 sequence is CASRISGTNEQFF. The CDR3 DNA follows: TGTGCCAGCCGAATTAGCGGTACCAATGAGCAGTTCTTC.